Listed below are T cell receptor beta chains from one sample, sequenced in a study of PD-1 blockade in classical Hodgkin lymphoma. The protocol was immunoSEQ multiplex PCR, while the TCRdb copy is restricted to in-frame clones and leaves out a portion. The repertoire holds tens of thousands of clones, with about 87% as singletons. Sequences were obtained from CD4+ T cells from blood. The receptors were gathered from a human donor with classical Hodgkin lymphoma. Each CDR3 is given without its conserved first and last residue.

>TRBJ1-1|TRBV6-1
ASSESVNTEAF
>TRBJ1-5|TRBV19
ASSIIRTGGRQPQH
>TRBJ1-1|TRBV10-3
AISEIGRSMEAEAF
>TRBJ1-2|TRBV6-1
ASSGVKGPSGYT
>TRBJ1-2|TRBV2
ASSERGYGYT
>TRBJ2-2|TRBV9
ASSGSARGTIHTGELF
>TRBJ1-5|TRBV6-5
ASSSVDINQPQH
>TRBJ2-2|TRBV9
ASSVMGTTNTGELF
>-|TRBV7-9
ASSRGTATYEQY
>TRBJ1-1|TRBV5-1
ASSLGQGREAF
>TRBJ2-4|TRBV7-9
ASIGGGMGNIQY
>TRBJ1-1|TRBV15
ATSRGGSRAASTPNTEAF
>TRBJ1-4|TRBV2
ATVSRDRGRGGEKLF
>TRBJ1-3|TRBV30
AWSVNLGFSSRASGNTIY
>TRBJ2-1|TRBV5-1
ASSLGRGSWSYNEQF
>TRBJ2-3|TRBV11-2
ASSPTYGPYLGDTQY
>TRBJ1-2|TRBV28
ASSTGGIPGQGGYT
>TRBJ1-1|TRBV7-6
ASARLTGIGTEAF
>TRBJ1-5|TRBV10-3
AISEGRGNQPQH
>TRBJ2-3|TRBV19
ASSPMGNTQY
>TRBJ2-5|TRBV7-9
ASSSRYQETQY
>TRBJ2-2|TRBV13
ASSRGRAPTGELF
>TRBJ2-1|TRBV6-1
ATARLANEQF
>TRBJ2-5|TRBV6-5
ASRRDRGRGETQY
>TRBJ1-1|TRBV7-8
ASTAGGLTEAF
>TRBJ1-5|TRBV27
ASSSTSGMGQPQH
>TRBJ1-3|TRBV28
ASSGQLVSGNTIY
>TRBJ2-3|TRBV5-1
ASSLGLAGGPWTDTQY
>TRBJ1-2|TRBV5-1
ASSLAAGAANYGYT
>TRBJ1-1|TRBV27
ASSWDNRGGEAF
>TRBJ2-2|TRBV7-9
ASSFTLSSGTNTGELF
>TRBJ1-4|TRBV15
ATSLQGVKLF
>TRBJ2-3|TRBV9
AGSVVDSTDTQY
>TRBJ1-2|TRBV7-9
ASSPLPNSYAGYT
>TRBJ2-3|TRBV27
ASKEGPHGADTQY
>TRBJ1-4|TRBV2
ASSDGPGGEKLF
>TRBJ2-1|TRBV10-3
AISAAQGSSGSEQF
>TRBJ1-5|TRBV30
AWSRGQYSNQPQH
>TRBJ2-1|TRBV5-4
ASSLTLRSEQF
>TRBJ2-3|TRBV5-4
ASSFSGGPSTDTQY
>TRBJ2-5|TRBV6-4
AGGIAGDPQETQY
>TRBJ2-3|TRBV2
ASSPFAGGTDTQY
>TRBJ2-7|TRBV5-1
ASSLGRGSEQY
>TRBJ2-5|TRBV2
ASSAGTGRGETQY
>TRBJ1-2|TRBV5-1
ASSPGGDYGYT
>TRBJ2-1|TRBV2
ASSGREGSYNEQF
>TRBJ2-7|TRBV6-1
ASRTPSIASDEQY
>TRBJ2-3|TRBV5-1
ASSLIREKDTQY
>TRBJ2-7|TRBV11-1
ASSLGQGIGYEQY
>TRBJ2-5|TRBV2
ASSEVLGTEETQY
>TRBJ2-3|TRBV5-1
ASFQGPDTQY
>TRBJ2-3|TRBV25-1
ASSRRLVTDTQY
>TRBJ1-2|TRBV11-3
ASSWDRHDLYGYT
>TRBJ2-7|TRBV6-6
ASSPGKFPGSREQY
>TRBJ1-6|TRBV30
AWSTGGISPLH
>TRBJ2-3|TRBV29-1
SGGGGGSSPTDTQY
>TRBJ1-2|TRBV27
ASSGQGYGYT
>TRBJ1-5|TRBV6-1
ASSLAGVSNQPQH
>TRBJ2-7|TRBV5-1
ASSRLSGTGISEQY